The 32 T cell receptor beta chains below all came from one sample that was sequenced in a study of shared clonotypes between healthy human individuals. The assay was immunoSEQ multiplex PCR, and TCRdb's table has in-frame clones only and misses some. The data contain about 490,000 clones, approximately 79% of them seen just once; the ten biggest clones take up roughly 12%. The sequencing input was PBMCs. These receptors all come from a woman aged 40 to 49 in good health. Some clones in this sample may be carry-over from other donors' samples.

V gene TRBV2 combines with J gene TRBJ2-7, with 10 bases lining up with TRBD2. Germline V CDR1 and CDR2: SNHLY, FYNNEI. Losses at the gene ends were 5 bases for V and 2 bases for J; bases not matched to a gene: 6. The CDR3 spans 15 residues. CDR3 protein: CASSLLAGEAYEQYF. The DNA of the CDR3 is TGTGCCAGCAGTCTCCTAGCGGGAGAGGCCTACGAGCAGTACTTC.

V and J are TRBV10-3 and TRBJ1-2; a weak D match, TRBD1 (5 bases). In germline, CDR1 is ENHRY, CDR2 SYGVKD. This CDR3 has 16 residues. V lost 4 bases to trimming and J lost 3 bases, with 18 bases between them. CDR3 sequence reads: CAISAAGQFFDYGYTF. The CDR3 DNA reads as TGTGCCATCAGTGCAGCAGGGCAGTTTTTTGACTATGGCTACACCTTC.

The chain recombines TRBV7-2 with TRBJ2-7, with a possible D match to TRBD2 (5 bases). The V end was cut by 3 bases, the J end by 3 bases, with 12 bases between. There are 14 residues in the CDR3. The germline CDR1 and CDR2 sequences are SGHTA and FQGNSA. CDR3 coding DNA: TGTGCCAGCAGCTTTTCCGGGATTTTCTACGAGCAGTACTTC. Amino acids: CASSFSGIFYEQYF.

The chain recombines TRBV19 with TRBJ1-4; 7 bases agree with TRBD1. The germline gives CDR1 LNHDA, CDR2 SQIVND (reference sequence). The CDR3 has 17 residues. J was trimmed by 5 bases and V by 3 bases; bases with no gene match: 12. The CDR3, as DNA: TGTGCCAGTAGTATGGGGGGTTACAGGGGCGCGAATGAAAAACTGTTTTTT. Protein product: CASSMGGYRGANEKLFF. The full variable domain, in which reference TRBV19 and TRBJ1-4 provide the parts outside the CDR3, is DGGITQSPKYLFRKEGQNVTLSCEQNLNHDAMYWYRQDPGQGLRLIYYSQIVNDFQKGDIAEGYSVSREKKESFPLTVTSAQKNPTAFYLCASSMGGYRGANEKLFFGSGTQLSVL.

The table lists this clone with a few counts. A much larger clone is a single base away; this may be a read error. The sample holds other DNA sequences that translate to the same CDR3. The V call is TRBV7-9, the J call TRBJ1-1; D is possibly TRBD1 (6 bases). The CDR3 covers 13 residues. Germline CDR1 and CDR2: SEHNR and FQNEAQ (reference sequence). Trimming took off 5 bases at V and 4 bases at J, with 11 bases between the two ends. CDR3 DNA sequence: TGTGCCAGCAGCAAACAGGGCGGCACTGAAGCTTTCTTT. This gives the protein CASSKQGGTEAFF.

The CDR3 sequence: CATSREVRAEQYF. The CDR3 DNA follows: TGTGCCACCAGCAGAGAGGTCAGGGCCGAGCAGTACTTC. This chain joins TRBV15 and TRBJ2-7; tentative D call: TRBD1 (5 bases). Germline V gene lookup returns CDR1 LNHNV and CDR2 YYDKDF (reference sequence). V was clipped by 0 bases and J by 6 bases, with 9 bases between them. The CDR3 has 13 residues.

This sequence joins TRBV5-1 and TRBJ1-1; 7 positions match TRBD1. The CDR3 spans 15 residues. Losses at the gene ends were 4 bases for V and 4 bases for J; bases not matched to a gene: 10. Germline CDR1 is SGHRS and CDR2 is YFSETQ. The CDR3 sequence: CASSPTRAGGTEAFF. The CDR3 region has the DNA TGCGCCAGCAGCCCCACGAGGGCAGGGGGCACTGAAGCTTTCTTT.

The rearrangement links TRBV11-2 to TRBJ1-2; D is perhaps TRBD1 (5 bases). This CDR3 contains 13 residues. Germline V gene data show CDR1 as SGHAT and CDR2 as FQNNGV. The V end lost 2 bases, the J end lost 4 bases, and 8 bases lay between the germline ends. CDR3 bases: TGTGCCAGCAGCTTAAAGGGGACCTATGGCTACACCTTC. Residues: CASSLKGTYGYTF.

This chain links TRBV2 with TRBJ1-5; 9 nucleotides match TRBD1. CDR1 and CDR2 from the germline V gene are SNHLY and FYNNEI. The CDR3 sequence is 14 residues long. Trimming at V came to 9 bases and at J to 5 bases, leaving 8 bases not matched to a gene. The CDR3 reads CASSVQGAHQPQHF. The CDR3, as DNA: TGTGCCAGTTCCGTACAGGGGGCTCATCAGCCCCAGCATTTT.

The chain couples TRBV6-1 to TRBJ1-5; TRBD1 is a possible D gene (6 bases). CDR1 MNHNS and CDR2 SASEGT come from the germline V gene. V was pared by 4 bases and J by 0 bases, with 7 bases between. The CDR3 covers 14 residues. This chain's CDR3 is CASSVGGSNQPQHF. The CDR3 DNA reads TGTGCCAGCAGTGTAGGGGGTAGCAATCAGCCCCAGCATTTT.

The chain combines TRBV28 with TRBJ1-3; 7 positions agree with TRBD1. CDR1 and CDR2 from the germline V gene are MDHEN and SYDVKM. V shed 6 bases and J 4 bases; nucleotides not matched to a gene: 9. The CDR3 runs 15 residues. The CDR3 is CASSPPGQVGNTIYF. The CDR3 bases are TGTGCCAGCAGCCCACCTGGACAGGTCGGAAACACCATATATTTT.

The chain is built from TRBV6-5 and TRBJ2-7; the D is unclear. Germline CDR1 reads MNHEY; CDR2 reads SVGAGI. The V end lost 3 bases, the J end lost 6 bases, and 6 bases lay between the germline ends. The CDR3 is 11 residues long. The CDR3 bases are TGTGCCAGCAGTTATGTTAGCGAGCAGTACTTC. Translation: CASSYVSEQYF.

V gene TRBV28 combines with J gene TRBJ1-1; 9 bases fit TRBD1. The ends lost 6 bases at V and 5 bases at J; junction bases unmatched: 13. The CDR3 sequence is 16 residues long. Germline CDR1 and CDR2: MDHEN and SYDVKM. The CDR3 region has the DNA TGTGCCAGCAGGTCGGGACAGGGTATGGTTGTGACTGAAGCTTTCTTT. Translated: CASRSGQGMVVTEAFF.

This clone was detected once. The chain recombines TRBV20-1 with TRBJ2-1; D unclear. With 5 bases removed from V and 5 bases from J, the gap between germline ends came to 4 bases. CDR1 and CDR2 (germline): DFQATT, SNEGSKA (reference sequence). This CDR3 has 10 amino acids. The CDR3: CSAENNEQFF. The CDR3 coding sequence is TGCAGTGCTGAAAACAATGAGCAGTTCTTC.

V is TRBV7-6 and J is TRBJ1-3, with no clear D. The CDR3 loop spans 15 amino acids. V was shortened by 0 bases and J by 0 bases, with 6 bases between the two germline ends. Germline V gives CDR1 SGHVS, CDR2 FNYEAQ. This CDR3 is CASSLARSSGNTIYF. For the CDR3, the DNA is TGTGCCAGCAGCTTAGCGAGGAGCTCTGGAAACACCATATATTTT.

About this clone itself: This could be a read error, since a much larger clone is one nucleotide away. The chain joins TRBV7-2 to TRBJ2-3, with D unresolved. The V end lost 5 bases, the J end lost 3 bases, and 3 bases lay between the germline ends. Germline loops: CDR1 SGHTA, CDR2 FQGNSA. The CDR3 covers 11 residues. The CDR3: CASSDTDTQYF. CDR3 nucleotides: TGTGCCAGCAGCGATACAGATACGCAGTATTTT.

The rearrangement joins TRBV10-3 to TRBJ2-2; 11 bases map to TRBD2. The CDR3 extends over 16 amino acids. The V and J ends lost 6 bases and 7 bases, in that order; junction bases with no gene match: 10. In germline, CDR1 is ENHRY, CDR2 SYGVKD. CDR3 protein: CAISQTSGAGGGELFF. CDR3 nucleotide sequence: TGTGCCATCAGCCAGACTAGCGGGGCGGGTGGCGGGGAGCTGTTTTTT.

This sequence joins TRBV28 and TRBJ1-4; D perhaps matches TRBD1 (6 bases). The V gene lost 4 bases and the J gene lost 7 bases, with 16 bases spanning the gap. Germline loops: CDR1 MDHEN, CDR2 SYDVKM. The length of the CDR3 is 15 residues. For the CDR3, the DNA is TGTGCCAGCAGTTCCACAGGGAGGATGGGTGAAAAACTGTTTTTT. Its protein product is CASSSTGRMGEKLFF.

J is TRBJ1-2 and V is TRBV4-1, with D possibly TRBD1 on 6 matching bases. The germline V gene encodes CDR1 MGHRA and CDR2 YSYEKL. The CDR3 spans 16 residues. The V end lost 0 bases, the J end lost 4 bases, and 15 bases lay between the germline ends. The DNA of the CDR3 is TGCGCCAGCAGCCAAGATTGGGGGGCAGCCCTCTATGGCTACACCTTC. Its translation is CASSQDWGAALYGYTF.

V and J are TRBV5-1 and TRBJ2-1; 8 nucleotides agree with TRBD2. There are 15 residues in the CDR3. V dropped 2 bases and J dropped 4; count of bases not matched to a gene: 5. Per the germline V gene, CDR1 is SGHRS and CDR2 is YFSETQ. The DNA of the CDR3 is TGCGCCAGCAGCTTAAGCGGGAGTCAGTACAATGAGCAGTTCTTC. Its protein is CASSLSGSQYNEQFF.

The chain employs TRBV6-1 and TRBJ1-5; 10 positions agree with TRBD1. Germline CDR1 reads MNHNS; CDR2 reads SASEGT. The CDR3 has 14 residues. The J segment lost 7 bases and the V segment lost 6 bases, leaving 6 bases of the junction unmatched. CDR3 amino acids: CASRTGTGDQPQHF. CDR3 DNA sequence: TGTGCCAGCAGAACCGGGACAGGGGACCAGCCCCAGCATTTT.

This clone appeared once. The chain is built from TRBV5-1 and TRBJ1-2; 7 positions match TRBD1. The trim removed 0 bases at V and 8 bases at J, leaving 10 bases unmatched. The CDR3 has 15 amino acids. CDR1 and CDR2 from the germline V gene are SGHRS and YFSETQ. The CDR3 DNA is TGCGCCAGCAGCTTGGAACCGGGACAGAGTTCCGGCTACACCTTC. This gives the protein CASSLEPGQSSGYTF.

V and J are TRBV18 and TRBJ2-1; TRBD2 matches 8 bases. This CDR3 has 14 residues. CDR1 KGHSH and CDR2 LQKENI come from the germline V gene. The J segment lost 4 bases and the V segment lost 2 bases, leaving 1 base of the junction unmatched. As DNA, the CDR3 is TGTGCCAGCTCACCAACTAGCGGTTACAATGAGCAGTTCTTC. It is translated as CASSPTSGYNEQFF.

The chain couples TRBV2 to TRBJ2-3; 10 bases line up with TRBD2. Germline V gene data show CDR1 as SNHLY and CDR2 as FYNNEI. The CDR3 has 13 residues. V lost 9 bases and J lost 0; bases outside the gene matches: 0. CDR3 sequence (DNA): TGTGCCAGGACTAGCGGGAGCACAGATACGCAGTATTTT. Translation: CARTSGSTDTQYF. The variable domain in full, completed from reference TRBV2 and TRBJ2-3, reads EPEVTQTPSHQVTQMGQEVILRCVPISNHLYFYWYRQILGQKVEFLVSFYNNEISEKSEIFDDQFSVERPDGSNFTLKIRSTKLEDSAMYFCARTSGSTDTQYFGPGTRLTVL.

The genes are TRBV5-8 and TRBJ1-1; D is undetermined. Germline V gene data show CDR1 as SGHTS and CDR2 as YDEGEE. V lost 0 bases to trimming and J lost 3 bases, with 18 bases between them. CDR3 size: 17 residues. The CDR3 region is CASSLARMLGGHTEAFF. CDR3 coding DNA: TGTGCCAGCAGCTTGGCCCGTATGTTAGGAGGGCACACTGAAGCTTTCTTT.

This clone was detected a few times. The chain combines TRBV14 with TRBJ2-1; no firm D call. CDR1 and CDR2 (germline): SGHDN, FVKESK. Trimming shortened V by 2 bases and J by 6 bases, and 14 bases separated the two germline ends. This CDR3 comprises 15 residues. The CDR3 loop is CASSQSRGARNEQFF. DNA of the CDR3: TGTGCCAGCAGCCAATCGCGCGGAGCTCGCAATGAGCAGTTCTTC. Together with reference TRBV14 and TRBJ2-1, the CDR3 gives the full variable domain: EAGVTQFPSHSVIEKGQTVTLRCDPISGHDNLYWYRRVMGKEIKFLLHFVKESKQDESGMPNNRFLAERTGGTYSTLKVQPAELEDSGVYFCASSQSRGARNEQFFGPGTRLTVL.

V usage is TRBV10-3 and J usage is TRBJ2-5; TRBD2 matches at 8 bases. The V segment lost 11 bases and the J segment 4 bases; nucleotides outside the gene matches: 12. The germline V gene has CDR1 ENHRY and CDR2 SYGVKD. The CDR3 runs to 14 residues. The DNA for the CDR3 is TGTGCCTCAGCGCGGGAGGCCGAGGTAGAGACCCAGTACTTC. Translating gives CASAREAEVETQYF.

CDR3 protein: CASSPQTDGEQYF. For the CDR3, the DNA is TGTGCCAGCAGCCCGCAAACGGACGGGGAGCAGTACTTC. The chain links TRBV7-3 to TRBJ2-7; no firm D call. CDR3 size: 13 residues. From germline, CDR1 is SGHTA and CDR2 FQGTGA. V was trimmed by 5 bases and J by 7 bases, leaving 15 bases between them.

The chain joins TRBV6-1 to TRBJ1-2; 7 nucleotides match TRBD1. The J segment lost 0 bases and the V segment lost 7 bases, leaving 8 bases of the junction unmatched. The CDR3 consists of 15 residues. The germline V gene has CDR1 MNHNS and CDR2 SASEGT. CDR3 DNA sequence: TGTGCCAGCAACAAAATACAGGGGTCTAACTATGGCTACACCTTC. It codes for CASNKIQGSNYGYTF.

The rearrangement joins TRBV28 to TRBJ2-7; no firm D call. V was shortened by 1 base and J by 6 bases, with 7 bases between the two germline ends. This CDR3 contains 12 residues. Germline V gives CDR1 MDHEN, CDR2 SYDVKM. CDR3 protein: CASSLFRVEQYF. The DNA of the CDR3 is TGTGCCAGCAGTTTATTTAGGGTCGAGCAGTACTTC.

The rearrangement links TRBV6-6 to TRBJ2-5; no definite D call. The germline V gene encodes CDR1 MNHNY and CDR2 SVGAGI (reference sequence). Deletions cut 5 bases from V and 0 bases from J, with 7 bases between. This CDR3 comprises 13 residues. Here the CDR3 reads CASSQNYQETQYF. Here the CDR3 DNA reads TGTGCCAGCAGTCAAAACTACCAAGAGACCCAGTACTTC.

This clone showed up just a few times. The genes are TRBV9 and TRBJ2-7; 9 nucleotides line up with TRBD2. Germline CDR1 is SGDLS and CDR2 is YYNGEE. The J segment lost 1 base and the V segment lost 0 bases, leaving 2 bases of the junction unmatched. CDR3 size: 15 residues. DNA of the CDR3: TGTGCCAGCAGCGTAGGAGCGGGAGGTTCCTACGAGCAGTACTTC. Translating gives CASSVGAGGSYEQYF.